This TCR beta chain originates from a study of T cell repertoires in cytomegalovirus infection. Study-wide background: TCR beta signatures that were public indicated CMV infection and matching HLA type. Study outcomes and limitations: Carriage of CMV together with the relevant HLA was identifiable through cumulative public TCR beta family frequency. Predominance within the ex vivo response was attributable to HLA-C-restricted CMV-specific TCR beta clonotypes.

This clonotype came up many times. The antigen is not known. TCRdb analysed the reads with MiXCR anew, one entry per CDR3 protein. The table has 480,000 or so distinct CDR3 sequences, over 9% seen once. Trimming pared 3 bases from V and 1 base from J, leaving 10 bases between. The CDR3 runs to 14 residues. CDR1 is SGHDT, CDR2 YYEEEE, per germline. Sequenced material: PBMCs. The sequence derives from a human donor in good health (CMV status not recorded). Some clones in this sample may be carry-over from other donors' samples. The chain has TRBV5-6 and TRBJ1-2; possible D gene TRBD1, 5 bases. CDR3: CASSWRDGNYGYTF. The CDR3 nucleotides read TGTGCCAGCAGCTGGAGGGACGGTAACTATGGCTACACCTTC.